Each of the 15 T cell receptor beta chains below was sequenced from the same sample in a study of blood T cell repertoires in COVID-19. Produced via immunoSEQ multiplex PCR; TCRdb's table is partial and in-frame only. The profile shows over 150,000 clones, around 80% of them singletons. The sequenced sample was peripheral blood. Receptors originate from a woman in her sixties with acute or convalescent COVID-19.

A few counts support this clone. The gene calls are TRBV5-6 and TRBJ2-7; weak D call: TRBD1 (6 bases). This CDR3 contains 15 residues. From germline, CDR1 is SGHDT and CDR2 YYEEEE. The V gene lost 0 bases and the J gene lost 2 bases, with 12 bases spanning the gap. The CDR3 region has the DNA TGTGCCAGCAGCTTGGCCAATCCAGGGGCCTACGAGCAGTACTTC. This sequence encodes CASSLANPGAYEQYF.

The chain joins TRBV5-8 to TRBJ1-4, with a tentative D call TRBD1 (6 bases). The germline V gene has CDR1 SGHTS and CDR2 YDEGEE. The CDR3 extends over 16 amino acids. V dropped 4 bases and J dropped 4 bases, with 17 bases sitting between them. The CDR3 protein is CASSKARGGSNEKLFF. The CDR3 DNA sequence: TGTGCCAGCAGCAAGGCCAGGGGTGGGAGTAATGAAAAACTGTTTTTT. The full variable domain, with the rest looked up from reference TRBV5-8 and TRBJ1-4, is EAGVTQSPTHLIKTRGQQATLRCSPISGHTSVYWYQQALGLGLQFLLWYDEGEERNRGNFPPRFSGRQFPNYSSELNVNALELEDSALYLCASSKARGGSNEKLFFGSGTQLSVL.

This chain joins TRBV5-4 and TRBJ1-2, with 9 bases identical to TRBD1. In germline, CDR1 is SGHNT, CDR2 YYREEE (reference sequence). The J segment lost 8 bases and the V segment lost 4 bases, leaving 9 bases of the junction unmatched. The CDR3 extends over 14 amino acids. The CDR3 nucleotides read TGTGCCAGCAGCCGGCCGGACAGGGGTGGCGGCTACACCTTC. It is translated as CASSRPDRGGGYTF.

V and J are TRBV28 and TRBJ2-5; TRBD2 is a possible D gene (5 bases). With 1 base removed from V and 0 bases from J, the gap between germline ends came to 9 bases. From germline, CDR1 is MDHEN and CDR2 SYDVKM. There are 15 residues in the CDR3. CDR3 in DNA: TGTGCCAGCAGTTTATTAACCGGGAACCAAGAGACCCAGTACTTC. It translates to CASSLLTGNQETQYF. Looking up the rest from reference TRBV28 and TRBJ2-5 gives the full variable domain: DVKVTQSSRYLVKRTGEKVFLECVQDMDHENMFWYRQDPGLGLRLIYFSYDVKMKEKGDIPEGYSVSREKKERFSLILESASTNQTSMYLCASSLLTGNQETQYFGPGTRLLVL.

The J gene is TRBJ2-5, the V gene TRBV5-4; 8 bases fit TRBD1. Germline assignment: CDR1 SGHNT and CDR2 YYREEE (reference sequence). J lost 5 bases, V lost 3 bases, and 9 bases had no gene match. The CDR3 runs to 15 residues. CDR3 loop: CASSWVRTGRETQYF. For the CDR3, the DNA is TGTGCCAGCAGCTGGGTCCGGACAGGGAGGGAGACCCAGTACTTC.

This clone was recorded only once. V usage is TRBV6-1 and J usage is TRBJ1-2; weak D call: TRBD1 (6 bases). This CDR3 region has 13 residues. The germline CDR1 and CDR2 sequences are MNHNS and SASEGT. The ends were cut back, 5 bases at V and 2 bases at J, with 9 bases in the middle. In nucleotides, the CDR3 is TGTGCCAGCAGTTCCGGACAGAACTATGGCTACACCTTC. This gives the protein CASSSGQNYGYTF.

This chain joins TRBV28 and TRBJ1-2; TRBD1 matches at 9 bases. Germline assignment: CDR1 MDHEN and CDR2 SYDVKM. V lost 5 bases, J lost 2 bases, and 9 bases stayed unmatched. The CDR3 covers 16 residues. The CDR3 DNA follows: TGTGCCAGCAGTACACCAACCGGGACAGGGAACTATGGCTACACCTTC. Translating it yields CASSTPTGTGNYGYTF.

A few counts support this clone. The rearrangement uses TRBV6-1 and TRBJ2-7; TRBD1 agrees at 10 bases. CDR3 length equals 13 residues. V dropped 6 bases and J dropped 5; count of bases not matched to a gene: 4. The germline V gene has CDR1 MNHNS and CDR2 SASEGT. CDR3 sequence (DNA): TGTGCCAGCAGAGACAGGGGGCAGGACGAGCAGTACTTC. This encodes CASRDRGQDEQYF.

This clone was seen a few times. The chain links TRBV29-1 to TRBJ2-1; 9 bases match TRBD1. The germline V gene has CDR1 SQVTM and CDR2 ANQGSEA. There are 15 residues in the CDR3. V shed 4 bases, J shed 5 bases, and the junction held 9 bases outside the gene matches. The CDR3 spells CSVATGGPRNNEQFF. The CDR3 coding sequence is TGCAGCGTTGCAACAGGGGGCCCAAGGAACAATGAGCAGTTCTTC.

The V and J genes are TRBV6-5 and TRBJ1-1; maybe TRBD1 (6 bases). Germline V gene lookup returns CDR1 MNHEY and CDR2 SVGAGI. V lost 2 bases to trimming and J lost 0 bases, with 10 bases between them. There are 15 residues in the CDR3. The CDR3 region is CASSYIGGMNTEAFF. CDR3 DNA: TGTGCCAGCAGTTACATTGGGGGCATGAACACTGAAGCTTTCTTT.

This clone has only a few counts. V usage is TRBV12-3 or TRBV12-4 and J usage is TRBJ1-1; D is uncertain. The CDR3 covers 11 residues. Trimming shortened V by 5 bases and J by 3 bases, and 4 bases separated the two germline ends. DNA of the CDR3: TGTGCCAGCAGTCTATACACTGAAGCTTTCTTT. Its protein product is CASSLYTEAFF.

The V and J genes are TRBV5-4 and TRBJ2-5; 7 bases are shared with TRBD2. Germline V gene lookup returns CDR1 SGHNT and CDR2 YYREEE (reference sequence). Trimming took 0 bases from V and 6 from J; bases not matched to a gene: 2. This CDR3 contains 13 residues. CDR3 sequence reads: CASSLGGGKTQYF. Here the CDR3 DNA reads TGTGCCAGCAGCTTGGGGGGGGGAAAGACCCAGTACTTC.

The CDR3 DNA reads TGTGCCAGCAGCCAACTTTCAGGTGGCAATGAGCAGTTCTTC. It specifies CASSQLSGGNEQFF. The genes are TRBV3-1 (or the pseudogene TRBV3-2) and TRBJ2-1; no firm D call. Germline V gene lookup returns CDR1 LGHDT and CDR2 YNNKEL (reference sequence). The V end was cut by 2 bases, the J end by 6 bases, with 11 bases between. The CDR3 spans 14 residues.

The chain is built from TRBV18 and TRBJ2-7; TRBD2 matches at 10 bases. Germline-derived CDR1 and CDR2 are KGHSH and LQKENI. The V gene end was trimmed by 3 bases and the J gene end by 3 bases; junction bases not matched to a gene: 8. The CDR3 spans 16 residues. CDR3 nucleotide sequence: TGTGCCAGCTCACCTGGCGGATCTAGCGGGGGCTACGAGCAGTACTTC. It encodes CASSPGGSSGGYEQYF.

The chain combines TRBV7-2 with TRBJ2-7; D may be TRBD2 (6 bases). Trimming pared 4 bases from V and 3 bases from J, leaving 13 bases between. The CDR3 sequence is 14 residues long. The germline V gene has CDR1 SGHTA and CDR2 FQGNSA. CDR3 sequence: CASSSPGRGYEQYF. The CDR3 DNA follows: TGTGCCAGCAGCTCGCCTGGGCGGGGCTACGAGCAGTACTTC.